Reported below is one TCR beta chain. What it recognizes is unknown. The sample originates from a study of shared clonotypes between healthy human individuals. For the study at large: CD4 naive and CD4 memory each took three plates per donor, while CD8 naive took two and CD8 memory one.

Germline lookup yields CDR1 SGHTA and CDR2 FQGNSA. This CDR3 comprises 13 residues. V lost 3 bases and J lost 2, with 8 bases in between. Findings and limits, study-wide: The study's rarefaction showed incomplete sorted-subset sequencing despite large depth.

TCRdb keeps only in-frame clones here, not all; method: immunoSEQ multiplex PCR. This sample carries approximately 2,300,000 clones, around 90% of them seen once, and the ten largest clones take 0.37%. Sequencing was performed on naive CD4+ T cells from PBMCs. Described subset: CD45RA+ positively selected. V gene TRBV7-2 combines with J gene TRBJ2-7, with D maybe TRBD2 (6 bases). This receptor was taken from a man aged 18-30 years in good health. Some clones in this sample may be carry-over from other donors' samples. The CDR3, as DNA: TGTGCCAGCAGCTTGGAGGGGCCCTACGAGCAGTACTTC. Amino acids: CASSLEGPYEQYF.